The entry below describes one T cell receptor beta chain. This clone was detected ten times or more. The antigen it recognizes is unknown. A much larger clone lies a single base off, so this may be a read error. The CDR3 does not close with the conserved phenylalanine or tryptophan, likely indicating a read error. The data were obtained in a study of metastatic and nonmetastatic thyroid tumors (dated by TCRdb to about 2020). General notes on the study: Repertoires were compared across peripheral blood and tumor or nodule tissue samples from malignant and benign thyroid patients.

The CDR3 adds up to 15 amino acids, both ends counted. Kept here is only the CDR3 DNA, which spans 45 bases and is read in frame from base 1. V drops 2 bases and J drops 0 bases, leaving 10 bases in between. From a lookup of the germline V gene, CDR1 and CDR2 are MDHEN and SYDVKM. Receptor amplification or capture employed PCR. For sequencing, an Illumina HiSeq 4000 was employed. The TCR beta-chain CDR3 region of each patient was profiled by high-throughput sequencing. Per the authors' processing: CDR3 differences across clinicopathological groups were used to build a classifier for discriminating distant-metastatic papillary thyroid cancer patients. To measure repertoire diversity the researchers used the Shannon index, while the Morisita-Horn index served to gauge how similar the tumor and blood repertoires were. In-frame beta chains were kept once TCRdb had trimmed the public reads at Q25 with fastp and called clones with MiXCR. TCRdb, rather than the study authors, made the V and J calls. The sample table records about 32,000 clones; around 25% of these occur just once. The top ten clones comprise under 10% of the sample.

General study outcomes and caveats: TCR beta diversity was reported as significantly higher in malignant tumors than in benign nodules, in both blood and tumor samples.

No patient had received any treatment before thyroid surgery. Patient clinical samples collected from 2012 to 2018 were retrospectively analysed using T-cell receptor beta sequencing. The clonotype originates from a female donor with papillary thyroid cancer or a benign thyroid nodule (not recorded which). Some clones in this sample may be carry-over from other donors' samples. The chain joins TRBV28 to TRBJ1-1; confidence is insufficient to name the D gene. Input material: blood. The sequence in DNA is TGTGCCAGCAGTTTAAAGATGGGTATGAACACTGAAGCTTTCCTT. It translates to CASSLKMGMNTEAFL.